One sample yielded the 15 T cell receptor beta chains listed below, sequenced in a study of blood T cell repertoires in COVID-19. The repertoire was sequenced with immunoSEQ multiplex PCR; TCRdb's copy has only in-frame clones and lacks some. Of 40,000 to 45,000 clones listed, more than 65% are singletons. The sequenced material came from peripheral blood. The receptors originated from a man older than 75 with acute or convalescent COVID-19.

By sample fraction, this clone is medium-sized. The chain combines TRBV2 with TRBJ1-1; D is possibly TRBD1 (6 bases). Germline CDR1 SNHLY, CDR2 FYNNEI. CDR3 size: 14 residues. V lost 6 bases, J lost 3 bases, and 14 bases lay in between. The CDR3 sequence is CASSPQGLDTEAFF. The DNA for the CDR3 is TGTGCCAGCAGCCCACAGGGCTTAGACACTGAAGCTTTCTTT.

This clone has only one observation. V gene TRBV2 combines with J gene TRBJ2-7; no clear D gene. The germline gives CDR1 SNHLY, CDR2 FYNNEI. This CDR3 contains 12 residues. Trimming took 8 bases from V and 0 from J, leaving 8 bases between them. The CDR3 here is CASHPSSYEQYF. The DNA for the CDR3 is TGTGCCAGCCACCCGAGCTCCTACGAGCAGTACTTC.

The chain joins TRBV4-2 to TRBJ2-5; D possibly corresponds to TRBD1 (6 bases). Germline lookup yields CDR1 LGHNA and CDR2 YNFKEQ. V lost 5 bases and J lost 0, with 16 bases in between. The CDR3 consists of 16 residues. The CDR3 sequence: CASSKAGDTDQETQYF. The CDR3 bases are TGTGCCAGCAGCAAGGCCGGGGACACCGACCAAGAGACCCAGTACTTC.

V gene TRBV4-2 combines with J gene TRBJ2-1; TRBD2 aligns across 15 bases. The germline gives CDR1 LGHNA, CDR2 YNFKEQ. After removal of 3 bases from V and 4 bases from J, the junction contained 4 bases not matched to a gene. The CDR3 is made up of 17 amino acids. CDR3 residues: CASSQGLAGGWYNEQFF. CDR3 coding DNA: TGTGCCAGCAGCCAGGGACTAGCGGGGGGATGGTACAATGAGCAGTTCTTC.

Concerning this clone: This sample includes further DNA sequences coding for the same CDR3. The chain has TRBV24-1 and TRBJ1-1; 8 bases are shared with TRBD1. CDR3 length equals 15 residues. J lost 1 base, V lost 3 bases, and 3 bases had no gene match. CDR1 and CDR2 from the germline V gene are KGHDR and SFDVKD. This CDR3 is CATSDPGQGNTEAFF. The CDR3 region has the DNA TGTGCCACCAGTGATCCTGGACAGGGGAACACTGAAGCTTTCTTT.

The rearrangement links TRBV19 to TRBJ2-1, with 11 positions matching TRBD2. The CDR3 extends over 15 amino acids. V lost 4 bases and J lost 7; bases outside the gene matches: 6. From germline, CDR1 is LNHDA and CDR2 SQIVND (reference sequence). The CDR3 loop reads CASSKTSGRLNEQFF. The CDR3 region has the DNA TGTGCCAGTAGTAAAACTAGCGGGAGATTAAATGAGCAGTTCTTC.

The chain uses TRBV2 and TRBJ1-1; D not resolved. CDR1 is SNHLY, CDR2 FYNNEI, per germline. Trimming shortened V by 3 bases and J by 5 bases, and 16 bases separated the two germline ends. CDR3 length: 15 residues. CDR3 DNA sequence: TGTGCCAGCAGTGAGTTTGGGCGGGTGGGAACTGAAGCTTTCTTT. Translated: CASSEFGRVGTEAFF.

The CDR3 protein is CASSHGTGASTEAFF. CDR3 DNA: TGCGCCAGCAGCCATGGGACAGGGGCGTCCACTGAAGCTTTCTTT. This chain connects TRBV4-1 to TRBJ1-1; 10 nucleotides match TRBD1. With 3 bases clipped from V and 4 bases from J, the junction kept 5 bases outside the gene matches. Looked up from germline, CDR1 is MGHRA and CDR2 is YSYEKL. CDR3 length equals 15 residues.

The DNA of the CDR3 is TGTGCCAGCGTCGTCTTGAACACTGAAGCTTTCTTT. As protein: CASVVLNTEAFF. V and J are TRBV7-9 and TRBJ1-1; D is undetermined. The germline V gene has CDR1 SEHNR and CDR2 FQNEAQ (reference sequence). This CDR3 spans 12 amino acids. V was cut by 8 bases and J by 0 bases, with 7 bases left in between.

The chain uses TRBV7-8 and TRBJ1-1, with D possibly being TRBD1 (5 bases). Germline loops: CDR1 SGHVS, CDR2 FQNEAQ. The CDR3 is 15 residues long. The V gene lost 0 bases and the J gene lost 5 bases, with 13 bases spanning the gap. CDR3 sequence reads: CASSLALGVETEAFF. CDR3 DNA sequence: TGTGCCAGCAGCTTAGCGCTAGGGGTCGAGACTGAAGCTTTCTTT.

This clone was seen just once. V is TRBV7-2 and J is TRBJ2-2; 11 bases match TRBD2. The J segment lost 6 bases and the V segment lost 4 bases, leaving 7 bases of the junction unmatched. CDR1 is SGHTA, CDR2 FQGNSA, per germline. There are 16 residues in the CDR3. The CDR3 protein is CASSSRLAGIAGELFF. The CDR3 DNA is TGTGCCAGCAGCTCGAGACTAGCGGGAATCGCCGGGGAGCTGTTTTTT. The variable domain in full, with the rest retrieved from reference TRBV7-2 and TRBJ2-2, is GAGVSQSPSNKVTEKGKDVELRCDPISGHTALYWYRQSLGQGLEFLIYFQGNSAPDKSGLPSDRFSAERTGGSVSTLTIQRTQQEDSAVYLCASSSRLAGIAGELFFGEGSRLTVL.

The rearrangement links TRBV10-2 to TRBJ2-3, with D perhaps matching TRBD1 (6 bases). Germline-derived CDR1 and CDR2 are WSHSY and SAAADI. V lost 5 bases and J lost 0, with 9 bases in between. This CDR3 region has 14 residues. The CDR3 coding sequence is TGCGCCAGCAGTCGACAGGCTAGCACAGATACGCAGTATTTT. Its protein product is CASSRQASTDTQYF.

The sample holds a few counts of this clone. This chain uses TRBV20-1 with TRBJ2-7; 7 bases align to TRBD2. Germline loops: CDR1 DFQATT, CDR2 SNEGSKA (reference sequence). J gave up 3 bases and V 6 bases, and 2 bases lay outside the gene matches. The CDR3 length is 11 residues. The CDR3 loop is CSAPSGYEQYF. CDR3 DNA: TGCAGTGCCCCTAGCGGCTACGAGCAGTACTTC.

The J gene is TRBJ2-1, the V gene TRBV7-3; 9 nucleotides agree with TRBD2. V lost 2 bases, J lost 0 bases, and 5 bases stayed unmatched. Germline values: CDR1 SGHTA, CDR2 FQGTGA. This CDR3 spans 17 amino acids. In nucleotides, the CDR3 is TGTGCCAGCAGCTTACTAGCGGGACCGAGCTCCTACAATGAGCAGTTCTTC. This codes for CASSLLAGPSSYNEQFF.

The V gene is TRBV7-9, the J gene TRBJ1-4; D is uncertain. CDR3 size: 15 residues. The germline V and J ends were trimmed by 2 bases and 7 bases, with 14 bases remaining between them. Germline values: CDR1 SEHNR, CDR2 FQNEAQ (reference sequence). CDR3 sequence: CASSLPGSRGEKLFF. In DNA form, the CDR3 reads TGTGCCAGCAGCTTACCCGGTTCCCGGGGTGAAAAACTGTTTTTT.